This T cell receptor beta chain comes out of a study of blood T cell repertoires in COVID-19. Study information: T cells, B-cell-depleted T cells, or PBMCs supplied cDNA or gDNA.

Trimming pared 4 bases from V and 2 bases from J, leaving 14 bases between. In germline, CDR1 is MDHEN, CDR2 SYDVKM. The CDR3 is made up of 15 amino acids. Original analysis: The assay estimated nucleated cells by amplifying reference gene primers. Assay: immunoSEQ multiplex PCR; the TCRdb copy retains only in-frame clones and omits some. V and J calls and clone size are copied from that table; D and trimming were computed from the DNA. Found here are about 71,000 clones, 90% of them singletons; the top ten hold 5% to 6.5%. The chain recombines TRBV28 with TRBJ1-1, with D unclear. The sequenced sample was peripheral blood. The origin of this receptor is a woman between 18 and 30 years old with acute or convalescent COVID-19. Here the CDR3 DNA reads TGTGCCAGCAGTTCCCTGAGAGGTTATAACACTGAAGCTTTCTTT. Protein product: CASSSLRGYNTEAFF.